The 23 T cell receptor beta chains below all came from one sample that was sequenced in a study of read filtering for tumor transcriptome and immune sequencing. This library used approximately 0.4 ug RNA and molecular barcoded adaptors spanning alpha/delta and beta/gamma chains. TCRdb recomputed calls from the reads with MiXCR, one row per CDR3 protein. This table has around 44,000 distinct CDR3 sequences, about an eighth appearing once. Sample: a population of CD138-negative cells sorted from bone marrow. Every receptor here comes from a donor at least 40 years old with multiple myeloma.

The table lists this clonotype with many counts. This chain joins TRBV4-3 and TRBJ1-1; D is possibly TRBD1 (5 bases). CDR3 size: 15 residues. Between the trimmed V and J ends, which lost 0 bases and 6 bases, there was a span of 14 bases. The germline V gene encodes CDR1 LGHNA and CDR2 YSLEER. The CDR3 loop reads CASSQDVDGAPEAFF. DNA for the CDR3: TGCGCCAGCAGCCAAGATGTCGACGGGGCCCCTGAAGCTTTCTTT.

Of note for this clonotype: The CDR3 ends on some other residue instead of the conserved phenylalanine or tryptophan, so this is likely a read error. J is TRBJ2-1 and V is TRBV29-1; 7 nucleotides line up with TRBD2. The CDR3 is made up of 14 amino acids. Germline-derived CDR1 and CDR2 are SQVTM and ANQGSEA. CDR3 loop: CSVESQRGNNVQFS. The CDR3 DNA is TGCAGCGTTGAATCCCAGCGGGGAAACAATGTGCAGTTCTCC.

By share, this clonotype counts as medium-sized. The chain employs TRBV27 and TRBJ2-7, with D possibly TRBD2 on 5 matching bases. V gave up 6 bases and J gave up 0 bases, with 15 bases separating them. The CDR3 is 15 residues long. Germline assignment: CDR1 MNHEY and CDR2 SMNVEV (reference sequence). CDR3 in DNA: TGTGCCAGCAGGGAAGGTGGACTTACCTCCTACGAGCAGTACTTC. It specifies CASREGGLTSYEQYF.

This clonotype came up many times. This sequence joins TRBV5-1 and TRBJ2-2; 7 positions match TRBD1. The V segment lost 9 bases and the J segment 0 bases; nucleotides outside the gene matches: 8. Germline loops: CDR1 SGHRS, CDR2 YFSETQ. The CDR3 spans 15 residues. The CDR3 DNA sequence: TGCGCCACCGCTCTTGGACAGGCGAACACCGGGGAGCTGTTTTTT. Translated: CATALGQANTGELFF.

This clonotype came up many times. This likely came from a read error, as a far larger clone is one base away. Since the CDR3 does not end with the conserved phenylalanine or tryptophan, this likely comes from a read error. The V call is TRBV28, the J call TRBJ2-1; D is undetermined. Germline CDR1 MDHEN, CDR2 SYDVKM. The length of the CDR3 is 11 residues. Deletions cut 4 bases from V and 2 bases from J, with 0 bases between. The CDR3 nucleotides read TGTGCCAGCAGTTCCTACAATGAGCAGTTCTCC. This sequence encodes CASSSYNEQFS.

This clonotype came up many times. The chain is built from TRBV20-1 and TRBJ1-1; D is unclear. Trimming stripped 0 bases from V and 5 bases from J, with 13 bases between. The CDR3 consists of 14 residues. Per the germline V gene, CDR1 is DFQATT and CDR2 is SNEGSKA (reference sequence). The CDR3 DNA sequence: TGCAGTGCTAGAGATTGGGCCGCCAGGACTGAAGCTTTCTTT. Protein sequence: CSARDWAARTEAFF.

This clonotype was detected ten times or more. The chain links TRBV7-2 to TRBJ2-7, with TRBD2 matching 8 bases. V shed 1 base and J 2 bases; nucleotides not matched to a gene: 7. CDR3 size: 16 residues. Germline lookup yields CDR1 SGHTA and CDR2 FQGNSA. CDR3 in amino acids: CASSLVVAGSTYEQYF. CDR3 coding DNA: TGTGCCAGCAGCTTAGTCGTAGCGGGGTCAACCTACGAGCAGTACTTC.

V and J are TRBV20-1 and TRBJ2-5; D is possibly TRBD1 (6 bases). CDR1 is DFQATT, CDR2 SNEGSKA, per germline (reference sequence). V dropped 6 bases and J dropped 4 bases, with 15 bases sitting between them. The CDR3 consists of 13 residues. The CDR3: CSAHSGDRETQYF. The DNA for the CDR3 is TGCAGTGCCCATTCAGGGGATCGAGAGACCCAGTACTTC.

This clonotype was seen ten or more times. The V call is TRBV11-3, the J call TRBJ2-2, with 7 bases that match TRBD1. J gave up 4 bases and V 5 bases, and 7 bases lay outside the gene matches. Per germline, CDR1 SGHNT and CDR2 YENEEA. The CDR3 totals 15 residues. CDR3 loop: CASSKIGTATGELFF. The DNA for the CDR3 is TGTGCCAGCAGCAAAATTGGGACAGCCACCGGGGAGCTGTTTTTT.

This clonotype has a count of ten or more. The genes are TRBV6-4 and TRBJ2-1; 9 nucleotides line up with TRBD2. The CDR3 has 17 amino acids. V trimming: 2 bases; J trimming: 0 bases; junction bases outside the gene matches: 5. Germline CDR1 and CDR2: MRHNA and SNTAGT. DNA of the CDR3: TGTGCCAGCAGTGACGGGAGTAGCGGGAGCTCCTACAATGAGCAGTTCTTC. This gives the protein CASSDGSSGSSYNEQFF.

This clonotype showed up many times. CDR3 in amino acids: CASSPIGGAKNTEAFF. In DNA form, the CDR3 reads TGTGCCAGCAGCCCCATAGGTGGGGCGAAGAACACTGAAGCTTTCTTT. The rearrangement uses TRBV7-6 and TRBJ1-1, with a tentative D call TRBD1 (5 bases). Deletions cut 5 bases from V and 1 base from J, with 17 bases between. From germline, CDR1 is SGHVS and CDR2 FNYEAQ. The CDR3 has 16 amino acids.

Turning to this clonotype: Since a much larger clone is just one base distant, this may be a read error. The chain links TRBV19 to TRBJ2-5; possible D gene TRBD2, 5 bases. The CDR3 loop spans 16 amino acids. Germline V gives CDR1 LNHDA, CDR2 SQIVND (reference sequence). CDR3 bases: TGTGCCAGTAGTATGCGAGTAGAACTCCGGGGAGAGGCCCAGTACTTC. Translated, it gives CASSMRVELRGEAQYF.

This clonotype has only a few counts. The chain is built from TRBV6-4 and TRBJ2-2, with no clear D. Germline assignment: CDR1 MRHNA and CDR2 SNTAGT. V was pared by 5 bases and J by 4 bases, with 8 bases between. The CDR3 is 13 amino acids. The CDR3 spells CASSPGPTGELFF. The CDR3 DNA reads TGTGCCAGCAGTCCCGGGCCCACCGGGGAGCTGTTTTTT.

Ten or more counts support this clonotype. A read error may explain this, as a much larger clone is one base away. V gene TRBV5-1 combines with J gene TRBJ2-1; perhaps TRBD2 as D (5 bases). Germline-derived CDR1 and CDR2 are SGHRS and YFSETQ. This CDR3 comprises 15 residues. The CDR3 reads CASSYRAAQYNEQLF. CDR3 bases: TGCGCCAGCAGTTACAGAGCGGCGCAATACAATGAGCAGCTCTTC.

This clonotype was counted ten times or more. V gene TRBV6-2 or TRBV6-3 combines with J gene TRBJ2-7; TRBD2 might be the D (6 bases). V gave up 2 bases and J gave up 4 bases, with 12 bases separating them. Germline CDR1 is MNHEY and CDR2 is SVGEGT. The length of the CDR3 is 14 residues. The CDR3 loop is CASSYRQGGYEQYF. Written as DNA, the CDR3 is TGTGCCAGCAGTTACCGCCAGGGAGGTTACGAGCAGTACTTC.

This clonotype was counted many times. The rearrangement joins TRBV7-3 to TRBJ1-1; tentative D call: TRBD1 (5 bases). The CDR3 runs to 13 residues. Per germline, CDR1 SGHTA and CDR2 FQGTGA. V lost 4 bases to trimming and J lost 5 bases, with 11 bases between them. Here the CDR3 DNA reads TGTGCCAGCAGCTACGAGGGGTATACTGAAGCTTTCTTT. Protein product: CASSYEGYTEAFF. Drawing the rest from reference TRBV7-3 and TRBJ1-1, the complete variable domain is GAGVSQTPSNKVTEKGKYVELRCDPISGHTALYWYRQSLGQGPEFLIYFQGTGAADDSGLPNDRFFAVRPEGSVSTLKIQRTERGDSAVYLCASSYEGYTEAFFGQGTRLTVV.

At least ten counts were recorded for this clonotype. CDR3 nucleotides: TGTGCCAGCAGTCGAAAGCCAGGGGGAACTGAAGCTTTCTTT. Its translation is CASSRKPGGTEAFF. This sequence joins TRBV27 and TRBJ1-1; 7 nucleotides agree with TRBD1. This CDR3 region has 14 residues. CDR1 is MNHEY and CDR2 is SMNVEV in the germline V gene (reference sequence). The V gene end was trimmed by 5 bases and the J gene end by 5 bases; junction bases not matched to a gene: 8.

This clonotype was counted a few times. The chain has TRBV27 and TRBJ2-5; 10 bases are shared with TRBD2. The CDR3 sequence is 15 residues long. With 3 bases clipped from V and 5 bases from J, the junction kept 6 bases outside the gene matches. Looked up from germline, CDR1 is MNHEY and CDR2 is SMNVEV (reference sequence). The CDR3: CASSFSGRRLETQYF. CDR3 DNA: TGTGCCAGCAGTTTTAGCGGGAGGAGGCTTGAGACCCAGTACTTC.

CDR3 nucleotide sequence: TGCAGTGCTCCCACAGGGTTTACGCAGTATTTT. Its translation is CSAPTGFTQYF. This chain links TRBV20-1 with TRBJ2-3; D is possibly TRBD1 (6 bases). The CDR3 is 11 residues long. Trimming shortened V by 5 bases and J by 8 bases, and 11 bases separated the two germline ends. Germline V lookup: CDR1 DFQATT, CDR2 SNEGSKA (reference sequence).

In its sample, this clonotype was seen many times. The chain employs TRBV28 and TRBJ2-7; D is unclear. The CDR3 has 14 amino acids. Germline-derived CDR1 and CDR2 are MDHEN and SYDVKM. The ends were cut back, 4 bases at V and 4 bases at J, with 14 bases in the middle. CDR3 residues: CASSSPTETYEQYF. DNA for the CDR3: TGTGCCAGCAGTTCACCGACCGAAACTTACGAGCAGTACTTC.

This clonotype was seen ten or more times. This chain links TRBV19 with TRBJ2-5, with D possibly TRBD2 on 7 matching bases. Germline V gene lookup returns CDR1 LNHDA and CDR2 SQIVND (reference sequence). The CDR3 extends over 13 amino acids. Between the trimmed V and J ends, which lost 5 bases and 5 bases, there was a span of 12 bases. The CDR3, as DNA: TGTGCCAGTAGTTCACAGGGAGGGGAGACCCAGTACTTC. Translated, it gives CASSSQGGETQYF.

This clonotype came up a few times. The CDR3 loop reads CASNTKTGTTYEQYF. The CDR3 nucleotides are TGTGCCAGCAACACAAAGACAGGGACCACCTACGAGCAGTACTTC. The rearrangement uses TRBV5-4 and TRBJ2-7; 7 nucleotides match TRBD1. CDR1 and CDR2 from the germline V gene are SGHNT and YYREEE (reference sequence). V was pared by 6 bases and J by 2 bases, with 11 bases of the junction left unmatched. The CDR3 length is 15 residues.

The CDR3 nucleotides are TGTGCCAGCAGCCCCGCGTGGGGCTCCTACAATGAGCAGTTCTTC. Encoded protein: CASSPAWGSYNEQFF. V gene TRBV7-2 combines with J gene TRBJ2-1; no definite D call. V shed 5 bases and J shed 0 bases, with 11 bases lying between them. Germline-derived CDR1 and CDR2 are SGHTA and FQGNSA. The CDR3 is 15 amino acids.